The sequence of this TCR beta chain was determined in a study of control samples from healthy donors and cancer patients. The CDR3 is 13 residues long. Trimming cost V 2 bases and J 5 bases, with 9 bases left between them. The germline gives CDR1 MNHEY, CDR2 SVGAGI. Repertoires were generated with immunoSEQ multiplex PCR, while TCRdb's copy carries only in-frame clones and drops some. This table holds some 89,000 clones, roughly 86% found once. The chain employs TRBV6-5 and TRBJ1-2, with D unresolved. The sequencing input was blood. The TCR originated in a man under 40 in good health. CDR3 region: CASSYGLGYGYTF. The CDR3 DNA reads as TGTGCCAGCAGTTACGGGTTGGGGTATGGCTACACCTTC.